These 10 T cell receptor beta chains originate from one sample sequenced in a study of a mutant IDH1 vaccine in newly diagnosed glioma. Sample time point: week 11, during vaccination. Every vaccination contained 300 ug of the mutant IDH1 20-mer peptide and was paired with topical imiquimod. Their recognized antigens are unknown. Produced via immunoSEQ multiplex PCR; TCRdb's table is partial and in-frame only. Of 35,000 to 45,000 clones in the sample, roughly 80% were seen once. This material consisted of peripheral blood mononuclear cells (PBMCs), taken from a glioma patient whose treatment included an IDH1 peptide vaccine. The receptors were sampled from a woman aged 30 to 39 with glioma. Some clones in this sample may be carry-over from other donors' samples.

This sequence joins TRBV10-1 and TRBJ2-7; 8 bases map to TRBD2. Germline assignment: CDR1 WNHNN and CDR2 SYGVQD (reference sequence). V was clipped by 3 bases and J by 3 bases; unmatched bases: 4. This CDR3 is built from 14 residues. The CDR3 is CASSEGTRGYEQYF. The DNA for the CDR3 is TGCGCCAGCAGTGAAGGGACTAGGGGCTACGAGCAGTACTTC.

The chain employs TRBV28 and TRBJ1-2; weak D call: TRBD1 (6 bases). The CDR3 consists of 18 residues. Germline CDR1 and CDR2: MDHEN and SYDVKM. Trimming removed 5 bases from V and 2 bases from J, with 24 bases in between. The CDR3, as DNA: TGTGCCAGCAGTCCCGTAATCATAGTCGACAGGCAGAACTATGGCTACACCTTC. This encodes CASSPVIIVDRQNYGYTF.

The rearrangement joins TRBV7-8 to TRBJ1-5, with a possible D match to TRBD1 (6 bases). The CDR3 contains 13 residues. CDR1 and CDR2 (germline): SGHVS, FQNEAQ. V was shortened by 4 bases and J by 9 bases, with 13 bases between the two germline ends. The CDR3 spells CASSSNRVGPQHF. CDR3 nucleotide sequence: TGTGCCAGCAGCTCAAACAGGGTGGGGCCCCAGCATTTT.

This sequence joins TRBV4-1 and TRBJ2-5, with D perhaps TRBD1 or TRBD2 (5 bases each). Germline V lookup: CDR1 MGHRA, CDR2 YSYEKL. V lost 4 bases, J lost 1 base, and 10 bases lay in between. The CDR3 covers 14 residues. The CDR3 loop is CASSLRDGQETQYF. In nucleotides, the CDR3 is TGCGCCAGCAGCCTTAGGGACGGCCAAGAGACCCAGTACTTC.

This clone was found once. This rearrangement joins TRBV7-2 to TRBJ2-1; D perhaps matches TRBD2 (6 bases). V was trimmed by 2 bases and J by 4 bases, leaving 15 bases between them. The CDR3 consists of 16 residues. CDR1 SGHTA and CDR2 FQGNSA come from the germline V gene. CDR3 loop: CASSLIGRETYNEQFF. CDR3 nucleotides: TGTGCCAGCAGCTTAATTGGGCGGGAAACTTACAATGAGCAGTTCTTC.

Of note for this clone: The sample contains more than one DNA sequence encoding this CDR3. The V and J genes are TRBV28 and TRBJ1-1; D gene unclear. There are 13 residues in the CDR3. Trimming took off 5 bases at V and 3 bases at J, with 10 bases between the two ends. Germline CDR1 reads MDHEN; CDR2 reads SYDVKM. The CDR3 region is CASSLGWDTEAFF. DNA for the CDR3: TGTGCCAGCAGTCTGGGTTGGGACACTGAAGCTTTCTTT.

The chain joins TRBV14 to TRBJ1-2, with 7 bases lining up with TRBD1. Germline loops: CDR1 SGHDN, CDR2 FVKESK. The CDR3 is 15 amino acids. Trimming removed 2 bases from V and 4 bases from J; junction bases left unmatched: 7. CDR3 sequence (DNA): TGTGCCAGCAGCCAACGCGGACAGGCCCCCTATGGCTACACCTTC. Translation: CASSQRGQAPYGYTF.

The V gene is TRBV18, the J gene TRBJ2-2; TRBD1 agrees at 8 bases. Germline trimming cut 3 bases from V and 1 base from J; bases unmatched to any gene: 1. Germline V CDR1 and CDR2: KGHSH, LQKENI. The length of the CDR3 is 15 residues. In DNA, the CDR3 is TGTGCCAGCTCACCCGGACAGGGGAACACCGGGGAGCTGTTTTTT. This gives the protein CASSPGQGNTGELFF. The variable domain in full, completed from reference TRBV18 and TRBJ2-2, reads NAGVMQNPRHLVRRRGQEARLRCSPMKGHSHVYWYRQLPEEGLKFMVYLQKENIIDESGMPKERFSAEFPKEGPSILRIQQVVRGDSAAYFCASSPGQGNTGELFFGEGSRLTVL.

The chain uses TRBV6-1 and TRBJ1-4, with TRBD1 identical over 8 bases. The CDR3 runs 12 residues. Trimming removed 7 bases from V and 8 bases from J; junction bases left unmatched: 3. Looked up from germline, CDR1 is MNHNS and CDR2 is SASEGT. DNA of the CDR3: TGTGCCAGCACACAGGGGGTGGAAAAACTGTTTTTT. The encoded protein is CASTQGVEKLFF.

The CDR3 region has the DNA TGTGCCAGCAGTTATACAGGTTTCTCTGGAAACACCATATATTTT. Translated: CASSYTGFSGNTIYF. The chain has TRBV27 and TRBJ1-3; the D gene is possibly TRBD1 (5 bases). Germline V lookup: CDR1 MNHEY, CDR2 SMNVEV (reference sequence). This CDR3 has 15 residues. V lost 4 bases, J lost 0 bases, and 10 bases lay in between.